This T cell receptor (beta chain) is drawn from a study of CD8 T cells in ankylosing spondylitis (dated by TCRdb to 2017 to 2019). With respect to the entire study: The study set out to find disease-linked TCR variants by profiling T cell receptor beta repertoires in ankylosing spondylitis patients and healthy donors. The full study cohort was made up of about 24 ankylosing spondylitis patients and about a hundred healthy donors. Peripheral blood was sampled, and synovial fluid was also collected from ankylosing spondylitis patients.

Concerning this clonotype itself: Its antigen remains unidentified. Base qualities are not provided; no much larger clone lies one nucleotide away.

Reads for this sample came from an Illumina HiSeq 2500. TCR beta libraries were prepared by quantitative 5'-RACE with molecular barcodes. In the authors' own workflow: To identify disease-linked TCR variants, a new computational method was used, one built on a probabilistic model of VDJ rearrangement. TCRdb handled the public reads itself, with Q25 trimming in fastp and clone calling in MiXCR, and kept productive beta chains. Records with the same CDR3 protein are collapsed into one entry carrying the most frequent genes and DNA. TCRdb's processing, not the authors' own work, is the source of the V and J calls. The sample data list roughly 700,000 distinct CDR3 sequences, and 15% to 20% of these were observed just once. The ten largest clonotypes hold under 20% of the sample. Findings and caveats that apply to the study as a whole: A CD8+ phenotype was shown by the disease-linked clones, which were found at relatively low frequencies in peripheral blood. Blood from ankylosing spondylitis patients appeared to be characterized by a TCR beta motif composed of about eight highly homologous amino acid variants. Significant enrichment of the disease-linked clones was reported in matched synovial fluid samples from ankylosing spondylitis patients. Some TCR beta motif variants had previously been reported in synovial fluid and blood of reactive arthritis patients, which suggested common disease-initiation mechanisms.

This TCR was sampled from a male donor with ankylosing spondylitis. The specimen was blood, either unsorted or a sorted T cell fraction (not recorded which).

The CDR3 is CASSLSRSYTGELFF. The sequenced DNA is TGTGCCAGCAGCTTATCCAGGAGCTACACCGGGGAGCTGTTTTTT. This chain is built from TRBV7-2 and TRBJ2-2; no D segment can be confidently identified. For CDR1 and CDR2, the germline V gene lists SGHTA and FQGNSA. CDR3 length: 15 amino acids, cysteine to phenylalanine. Left in the record is the CDR3 DNA by itself, 45 bases read in frame from the first base. Trimming costs V 2 bases and J 3 bases, and their ends lie 10 bases apart.